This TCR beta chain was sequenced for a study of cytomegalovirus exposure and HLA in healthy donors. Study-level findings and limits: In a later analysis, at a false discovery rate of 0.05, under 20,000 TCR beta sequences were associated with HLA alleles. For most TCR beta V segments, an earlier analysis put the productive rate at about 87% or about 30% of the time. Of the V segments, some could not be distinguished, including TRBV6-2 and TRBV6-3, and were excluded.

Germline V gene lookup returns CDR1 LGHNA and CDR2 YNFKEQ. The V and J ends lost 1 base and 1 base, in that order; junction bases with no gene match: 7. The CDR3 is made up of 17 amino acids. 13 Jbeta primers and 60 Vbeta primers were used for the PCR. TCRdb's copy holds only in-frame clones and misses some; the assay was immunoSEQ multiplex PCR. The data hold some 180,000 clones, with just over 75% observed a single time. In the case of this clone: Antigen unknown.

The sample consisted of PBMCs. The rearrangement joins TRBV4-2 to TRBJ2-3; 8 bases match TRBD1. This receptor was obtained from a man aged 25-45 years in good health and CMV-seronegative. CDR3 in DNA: TGTGCCAGCAGCCAAGTTGCGCCAGGGGGCGGCACAGATACGCAGTATTTT. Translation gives CASSQVAPGGGTDTQYF.